The 12 T cell receptor beta chains in this list originate from one sample, sequenced in a study of blood T cell repertoires in COVID-19. Repertoires were generated with immunoSEQ multiplex PCR, while TCRdb's copy carries only in-frame clones and drops some. The sample has roughly 250,000 clones; roughly 90% are singletons. The sample comprised peripheral blood. The receptors originated from a woman between 25 and 40 years old with COVID-19, enrolled during active disease.

The rearrangement uses TRBV7-8 and TRBJ2-5; D is perhaps TRBD2 (5 bases). The CDR3 has 14 amino acids. CDR1 is SGHVS, CDR2 FQNEAQ, per germline. V was cut by 0 bases and J by 5 bases, with 10 bases left in between. The CDR3 loop reads CASSLATGLETQYF. The CDR3 region has the DNA TGTGCCAGCAGCTTAGCTACGGGGTTGGAGACCCAGTACTTC.

The J gene is TRBJ2-7, the V gene TRBV4-1; D is perhaps TRBD1 (6 bases). CDR1 is MGHRA, CDR2 YSYEKL, per germline. V was cut by 3 bases and J by 5 bases, with 14 bases left in between. The CDR3 spans 14 residues. The CDR3 DNA follows: TGCGCCAGCAGCCACGGTGACAGGTCCCACGAGCAGTACTTC. Its protein product is CASSHGDRSHEQYF.

This clone is a singleton in its sample. This chain links TRBV24-1 with TRBJ2-7; TRBD1 is a possible D gene (5 bases). Between the trimmed V and J ends, which lost 3 bases and 4 bases, there was a span of 24 bases. CDR3 length equals 18 residues. Germline CDR1 KGHDR, CDR2 SFDVKD. CDR3 nucleotides: TGTGCCACCAGTGATCCATACAAAAGGACACCTTTCGGATACGAGCAGTACTTC. Its translation: CATSDPYKRTPFGYEQYF.

This sequence joins TRBV5-4 and TRBJ1-1; possibly TRBD1 for D (6 bases). Trimming shortened V by 0 bases and J by 1 base, and 7 bases separated the two germline ends. Germline assignment: CDR1 SGHNT and CDR2 YYREEE (reference sequence). CDR3 length equals 14 residues. CDR3 protein: CASSLAGANTEAFF. DNA of the CDR3: TGTGCCAGCAGCTTGGCAGGGGCGAACACTGAAGCTTTCTTT.

The chain employs TRBV14 and TRBJ2-7; TRBD1 is a possible D gene (6 bases). The CDR3 spans 14 residues. Germline loops: CDR1 SGHDN, CDR2 FVKESK. Trimming took off 4 bases at V and 6 bases at J, with 16 bases between the two ends. The CDR3 DNA reads TGTGCCAGCAGCCTTCCAGAGGTGACAGGCGAGCAGTACTTC. Protein sequence: CASSLPEVTGEQYF.

The DNA of the CDR3 is TGTGCCAGTAGCCAGACAGGGATGAACACTGAAGCTTTCTTT. Its translation is CASSQTGMNTEAFF. The chain recombines TRBV19 with TRBJ1-1, with 7 bases identical to TRBD1. The ends lost 6 bases at V and 0 bases at J; junction bases unmatched: 4. The CDR3 has 14 residues. Per germline, CDR1 LNHDA and CDR2 SQIVND (reference sequence).

The chain recombines TRBV4-1 with TRBJ2-1; possible D gene TRBD2, 6 bases. CDR1 and CDR2 (germline): MGHRA, YSYEKL. The CDR3 runs to 17 residues. The V end was cut by 0 bases, the J end by 2 bases, with 14 bases between. The CDR3 DNA sequence: TGCGCCAGCAGCCAAGATAGGCGGGGAGGTGCCTACAATGAGCAGTTCTTC. Its protein is CASSQDRRGGAYNEQFF.

The chain links TRBV3-1 (or the pseudogene TRBV3-2) to TRBJ1-6; 7 bases are a match to TRBD1. The CDR3 contains 15 residues. CDR1 and CDR2 (germline): LGHDT, YNNKEL (reference sequence). With 4 bases clipped from V and 7 bases from J, the junction kept 7 bases outside the gene matches. This CDR3 reads CASSRGQALNSPLHF. The CDR3 nucleotides are TGTGCCAGCAGCCGTGGACAGGCCCTCAATTCACCCCTCCACTTT.

V is TRBV10-1 and J is TRBJ2-5; weak D call: TRBD2 (5 bases). The CDR3 length is 16 residues. The germline V and J ends were trimmed by 0 bases and 2 bases, with 13 bases remaining between them. The germline V gene has CDR1 WNHNN and CDR2 SYGVQD (reference sequence). CDR3 protein: CASSESIFGGQETQYF. CDR3 DNA: TGCGCCAGCAGTGAGTCGATTTTTGGCGGGCAAGAGACCCAGTACTTC.

J is TRBJ2-3 and V is TRBV21-1; TRBD2 is taken as the D call from the table, unchecked against the DNA. TRBV21-1 is a recognized pseudogene. The CDR3 loop spans 17 amino acids. CDR3 sequence (DNA): TGTGCCAGCAGCAAAGCCCCTCGGGGGGGCCGGACAGATACGCAGTATTTT. It yields the protein CASSKAPRGGRTDTQYF.

This chain joins TRBV4-2 and TRBJ2-3; 9 positions match TRBD2. Germline V gene lookup returns CDR1 LGHNA and CDR2 YNFKEQ. The CDR3 is 19 residues long. V shed 0 bases and J 5 bases; nucleotides not matched to a gene: 15. The CDR3 is CASSQDGGGVGLAVDTQYF. The CDR3 nucleotides are TGTGCCAGCAGCCAAGATGGGGGGGGTGTGGGACTAGCCGTAGATACGCAGTATTTT.

V gene TRBV12-3 or TRBV12-4 combines with J gene TRBJ1-6; D not certain. The germline V and J ends were trimmed by 5 bases and 10 bases, with 12 bases remaining between them. This CDR3 is 13 amino acids long. CDR3 coding DNA: TGTGCCAGCAGTGGCCGGGGTGGATCACCCCTCCACTTT. Translating gives CASSGRGGSPLHF.